This T cell receptor (beta chain) originates from a study of T cells after yellow fever vaccination. Study-level background: Preparing low-cell-number fractions relied on SMART-Seq v4 Ultra Low Input.

Germline V gene data show CDR1 as SQVTM and CDR2 as ANQGSEA. The length of the CDR3 is 13 residues. V was clipped by 6 bases and J by 6 bases; unmatched bases: 8. Study-level points and caveats: It was a weaker secondary response, yet one that peaked faster, at day 5 versus 15. Once the booster was given, most primary-vaccination clones reappeared, at just under 98% for CD4 and approximately 88% for CD8.

TCRdb independently ran MiXCR on the 5' RACE reads; one entry per CDR3 protein. Of 510,000 or so distinct CDR3 sequences in the sample, 15% to 20% are singletons; the top ten hold more than 13%. This clonotype was seen a few times. The antigen remains undetermined. This sequence was found in a man aged 25 to 40 who received the YFV17D yellow fever vaccine. Sequencing was performed on PBMCs, taken 15 days after the yellow fever booster vaccination. The chain uses TRBV29-1 and TRBJ2-1, with 7 bases matching TRBD2. CDR3 sequence: CSVQSGTTNEQFF. In DNA, the CDR3 is TGCAGCGTGCAGTCCGGGACTACCAATGAGCAGTTCTTC.